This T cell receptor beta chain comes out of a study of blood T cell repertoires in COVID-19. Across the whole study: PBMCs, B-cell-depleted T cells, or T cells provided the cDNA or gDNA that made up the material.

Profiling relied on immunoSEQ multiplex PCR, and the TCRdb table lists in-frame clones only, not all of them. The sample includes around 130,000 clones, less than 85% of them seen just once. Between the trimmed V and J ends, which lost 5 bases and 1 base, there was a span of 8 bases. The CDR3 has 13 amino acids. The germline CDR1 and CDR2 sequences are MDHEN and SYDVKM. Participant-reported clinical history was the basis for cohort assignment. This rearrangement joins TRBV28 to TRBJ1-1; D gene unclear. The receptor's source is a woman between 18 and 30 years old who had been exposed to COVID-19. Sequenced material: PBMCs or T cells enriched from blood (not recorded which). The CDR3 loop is CASSTQTNTEAFF. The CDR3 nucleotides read TGTGCCAGCAGTACACAAACGAACACTGAAGCTTTCTTT. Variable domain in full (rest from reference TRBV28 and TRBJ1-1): DVKVTQSSRYLVKRTGEKVFLECVQDMDHENMFWYRQDPGLGLRLIYFSYDVKMKEKGDIPEGYSVSREKKERFSLILESASTNQTSMYLCASSTQTNTEAFFGQGTRLTVV.